This T cell receptor beta chain was identified in a study of cytomegalovirus exposure and HLA in healthy donors. Study-level findings and limits: A missense DCLRE1C variant was associated with V- and J-gene trimming of TCR beta chains in a later analysis, and an independent cohort replicated the association. The authors considered a cluster of highly shared sequence variants likely to be a sequencing artifact. In terms of immune exposure information, only CMV serostatus was available.

V was clipped by 3 bases and J by 8 bases; unmatched bases: 4. This CDR3 is built from 13 residues. CDR1 is LNHNV, CDR2 YYDKDF, per germline (reference sequence). The PCR was carried out with 60 Vbeta primers and 13 Jbeta primers. Using immunoSEQ multiplex PCR, the repertoire was profiled, and TCRdb retains in-frame clones only, with some absent. The sample consists of 200,000 or so clones, approximately 87% of them appearing once. In regard to this clone: What it binds is not known.

This TCR derives from a man in his thirties or forties in good health and CMV-seronegative. Source material: PBMCs. This chain connects TRBV15 to TRBJ2-3; 8 positions match TRBD1. The CDR3 DNA is TGTGCCACCAGCAGGCAACAGGGGGGTACGCAGTATTTT. Its translation: CATSRQQGGTQYF.